This is a list of T cell receptor beta chains from one sample in a study of blood T cell repertoires in COVID-19. Produced via immunoSEQ multiplex PCR; TCRdb's table is partial and in-frame only. The sample lists some 360,000 clones, approximately 91% occurring once. The sequencing sample was made of PBMCs or T cells enriched from blood (not recorded which). The source of these receptors is a woman aged 25 to 39 who had been exposed to COVID-19. The CDR3 runs from the conserved cysteine through the conserved F or W. The D gene is left open where the match is weak. Only part of the rows carry a size: once, few, many, or a class if the clone is expanded.

d_call j_call clone_size v_call cdr3_nt cdr3_aa
TRBD2 TRBJ2-3 - TRBV10-1 TGCGCCAGCAGTGTCCGGCCTAGCGGGAGTCCAGATACGCAGTATTTT CASSVRPSGSPDTQYF
- TRBJ1-4 - TRBV3-1/TRBV3-2 TGTGCCAGCAGCCAAGAATCCCCAACAGCCGCTAATGAAAAACTGTTTTTT CASSQESPTAANEKLFF
- TRBJ1-2 - TRBV19 TGTGCCAGTAGTAGCCGTGCTAAGGGACATCATGGCTACACCTTC CASSSRAKGHHGYTF
- TRBJ1-5 - TRBV28 TGTGCCAGCAGTTTGCGCACAGCTTCCAATCAGCCCCAGCATTTT CASSLRTASNQPQHF
TRBD1 TRBJ2-1 - TRBV2 TGTGCCAGCAGGCGACAGGGCTCCTACAATGAGCAGTTCTTC CASRRQGSYNEQFF
TRBD2 TRBJ2-1 - TRBV12-3/TRBV12-4 TGTGCCAGCATGACTAGCCCATACAATGAGCAGTTCTTC CASMTSPYNEQFF
- TRBJ1-1 - TRBV30 TGTGCCTGGAGAGGTAGCGGTGAAGCTTTCTTT CAWRGSGEAFF
TRBD1 TRBJ1-2 - TRBV5-1 TGCGCCAGCAGCTTGGAGGGGGCGCACGGCTACACCTTC CASSLEGAHGYTF
- TRBJ1-5 - TRBV2 TGTGCCAGCAGTGAACAGGGGACATATAGCAATCAGCCCCAGCATTTT CASSEQGTYSNQPQHF
- TRBJ2-7 - TRBV12-3/TRBV12-4 TGTGCCAGCAGTCAGGGGTTCCTGTACGAGCAGTACTTC CASSQGFLYEQYF
- TRBJ1-2 - TRBV11-1 TGTGCCAGCAGCTTTAAATGGGACACGTCCTACACCTTC CASSFKWDTSYTF
- TRBJ1-6 once TRBV4-1 TGCGCCAGCAGCCAAGATTGGGCAGGGTATAATTCACCCCTCCACTTT CASSQDWAGYNSPLHF